One sample yielded the 2 T cell receptor beta chains listed below, sequenced in a study of CD8 T cells in ankylosing spondylitis. Each CDR3 protein is one row after TCRdb ran MiXCR on the 5' RACE reads. Among about 360,000 distinct CDR3 sequences listed, approximately 22% were seen once. The material sequenced was blood, either unsorted or a sorted T cell fraction (not recorded which). These receptors were collected from a male donor with ankylosing spondylitis or in good health (not recorded which).

This clonotype was found a few times. The chain links TRBV4-1 to TRBJ2-1; D unclear. CDR3 size: 14 residues. The germline gives CDR1 MGHRA, CDR2 YSYEKL. V lost 1 base and J 3 bases, leaving 7 bases between the germline ends. CDR3 loop: CASSQGAGYNEQFF. The CDR3 DNA reads as TGCGCCAGCAGCCAAGGAGCAGGCTACAATGAGCAGTTCTTC.

V gene TRBV20-1 combines with J gene TRBJ2-1, with D perhaps matching TRBD2 (5 bases). V dropped 5 bases and J dropped 6 bases, with 14 bases sitting between them. The CDR3 totals 13 residues. Germline CDR1 is DFQATT and CDR2 is SNEGSKA (reference sequence). CDR3 loop: CSAHWPLGNEQFF. For the CDR3, the DNA is TGCAGTGCTCACTGGCCACTAGGCAATGAGCAGTTCTTC.